This T cell receptor beta chain is drawn from a study of post-analysis software for immune sequencing data. Researchers reported that TCR beta cDNA libraries carried unique molecular identifiers. TCRdb redid the calling of the PCR reads with MiXCR, one entry per CDR3 protein. This sample has 750,000 to 900,000 distinct CDR3 sequences; 35% to 55% occur once, and the top ten carry 4.9%. This clonotype came up a few times. Antigen unknown. General study results and limits: TRBV5-6, TRBV5-1 and TRBV20-1 belonged to a set of about five TRBV segments that were more frequent in patients than controls.

The CDR3 sequence is 16 residues long. Germline values: CDR1 SGHVS, CDR2 FQNEAQ. J gave up 3 bases and V 5 bases, and 9 bases lay outside the gene matches. Material: blood. The chain uses TRBV7-8 and TRBJ2-1, with 8 positions matching TRBD2. The TCR originated in a girl under 18 with multiple sclerosis. The DNA of the CDR3 is TGTGCCAGCAGCGCCAGCGGGGGTCCCCTCTACAATGAGCAGTTCTTC. It specifies CASSASGGPLYNEQFF.